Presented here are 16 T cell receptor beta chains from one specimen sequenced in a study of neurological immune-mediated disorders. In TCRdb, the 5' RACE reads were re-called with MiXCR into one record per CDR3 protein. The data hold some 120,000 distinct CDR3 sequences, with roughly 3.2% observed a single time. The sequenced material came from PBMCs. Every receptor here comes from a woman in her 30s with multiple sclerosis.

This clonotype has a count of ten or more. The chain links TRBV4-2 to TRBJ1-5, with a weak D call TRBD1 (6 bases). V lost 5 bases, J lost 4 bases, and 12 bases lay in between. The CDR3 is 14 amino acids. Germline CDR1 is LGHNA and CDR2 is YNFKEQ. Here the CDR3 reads CASSAQDRNQPQHF. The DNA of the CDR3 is TGTGCCAGCAGCGCCCAGGACAGAAATCAGCCCCAGCATTTT.

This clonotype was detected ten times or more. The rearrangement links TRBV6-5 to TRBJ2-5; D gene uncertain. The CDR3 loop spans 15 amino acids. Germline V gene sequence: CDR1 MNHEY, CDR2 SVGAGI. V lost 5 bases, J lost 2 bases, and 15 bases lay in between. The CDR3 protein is CASSNKQARQETQYF. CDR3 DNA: TGTGCCAGCAGTAATAAGCAGGCCCGACAAGAGACCCAGTACTTC.

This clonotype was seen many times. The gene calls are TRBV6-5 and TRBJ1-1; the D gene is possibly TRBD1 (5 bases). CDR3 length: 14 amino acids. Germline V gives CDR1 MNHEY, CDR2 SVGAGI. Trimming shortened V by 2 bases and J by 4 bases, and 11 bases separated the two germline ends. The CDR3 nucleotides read TGTGCCAGCAGTTACGTATTGGGGGGCACTGAAGCTTTCTTT. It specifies CASSYVLGGTEAFF.

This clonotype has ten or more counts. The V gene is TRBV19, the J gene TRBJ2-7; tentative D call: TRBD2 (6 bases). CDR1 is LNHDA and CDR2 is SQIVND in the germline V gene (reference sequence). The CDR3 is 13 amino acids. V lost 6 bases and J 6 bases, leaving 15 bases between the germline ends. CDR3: CASSTPRRGEQYF. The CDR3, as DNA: TGTGCCAGTAGCACACCAAGGCGGGGCGAGCAGTACTTC.

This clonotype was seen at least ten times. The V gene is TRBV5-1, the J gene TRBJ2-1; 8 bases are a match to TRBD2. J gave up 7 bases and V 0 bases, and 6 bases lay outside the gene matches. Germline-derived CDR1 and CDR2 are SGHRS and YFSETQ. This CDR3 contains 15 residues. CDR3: CASSLDAGGWNEQFF. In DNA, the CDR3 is TGCGCCAGCAGCTTGGATGCGGGAGGATGGAATGAGCAGTTCTTC.

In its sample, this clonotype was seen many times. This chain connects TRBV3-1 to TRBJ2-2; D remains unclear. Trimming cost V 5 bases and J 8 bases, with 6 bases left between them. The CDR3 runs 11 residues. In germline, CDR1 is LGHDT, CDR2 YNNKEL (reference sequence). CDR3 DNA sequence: TGTGCCAGCAGCACTACTGGGGAGCTGTTTTTT. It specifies CASSTTGELFF.

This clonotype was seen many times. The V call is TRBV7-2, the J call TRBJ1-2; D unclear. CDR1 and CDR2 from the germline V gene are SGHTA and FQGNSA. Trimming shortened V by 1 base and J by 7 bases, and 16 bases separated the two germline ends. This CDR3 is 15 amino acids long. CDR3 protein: CASSLGVGPGGGYTF. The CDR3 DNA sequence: TGTGCCAGCAGCTTAGGGGTTGGTCCCGGCGGTGGCTACACCTTC.

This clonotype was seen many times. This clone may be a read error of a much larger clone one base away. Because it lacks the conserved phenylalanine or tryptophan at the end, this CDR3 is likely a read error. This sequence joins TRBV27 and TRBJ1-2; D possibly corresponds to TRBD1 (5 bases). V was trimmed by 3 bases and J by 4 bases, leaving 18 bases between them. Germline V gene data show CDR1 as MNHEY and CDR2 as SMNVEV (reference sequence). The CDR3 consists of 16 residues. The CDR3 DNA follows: TGTGCCAGCAGTTTCAGGCAGGGACTAAAAGGCTATGGCTACACCTGC. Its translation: CASSFRQGLKGYGYTC.

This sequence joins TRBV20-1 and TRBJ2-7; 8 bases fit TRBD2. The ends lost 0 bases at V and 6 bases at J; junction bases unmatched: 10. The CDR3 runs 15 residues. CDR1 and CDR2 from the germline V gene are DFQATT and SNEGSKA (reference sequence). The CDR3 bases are TGCAGTGCTAGAGATGCCCTAGCGGGTGAACGCGAGCAGTACTTC. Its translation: CSARDALAGEREQYF.

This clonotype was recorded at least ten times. The CDR3 loop reads CASSLLAGVEQFF. For the CDR3, the DNA is TGTGCCAGCAGTTTACTAGCGGGGGTTGAGCAGTTCTTC. The chain uses TRBV12-3 or TRBV12-4 and TRBJ2-1; 10 bases map to TRBD2. The trim removed 2 bases at V and 9 bases at J, leaving 1 base unmatched. This CDR3 comprises 13 residues.

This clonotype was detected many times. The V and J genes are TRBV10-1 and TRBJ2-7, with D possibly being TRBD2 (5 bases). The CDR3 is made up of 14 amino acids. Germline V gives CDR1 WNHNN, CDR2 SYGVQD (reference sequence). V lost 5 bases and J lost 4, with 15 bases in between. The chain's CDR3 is CASSRGPMNYEQYF. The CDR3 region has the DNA TGCGCCAGCAGTCGGGGTCCCATGAATTACGAGCAGTACTTC.

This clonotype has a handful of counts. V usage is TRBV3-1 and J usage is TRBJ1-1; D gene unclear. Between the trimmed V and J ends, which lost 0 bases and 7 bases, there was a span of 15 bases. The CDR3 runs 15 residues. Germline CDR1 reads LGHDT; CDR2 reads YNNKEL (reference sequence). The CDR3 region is CASSQDGRDGVEAFF. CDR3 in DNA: TGTGCCAGCAGCCAAGATGGTCGGGATGGGGTTGAAGCTTTCTTT.

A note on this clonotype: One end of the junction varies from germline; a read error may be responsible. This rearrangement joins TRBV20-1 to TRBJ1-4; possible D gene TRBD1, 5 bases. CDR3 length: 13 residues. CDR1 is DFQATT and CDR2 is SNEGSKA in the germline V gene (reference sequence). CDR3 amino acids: CSARDSTREKLFF. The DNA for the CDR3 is TGCAGTGCGAGAGACAGCACGAGAGAAAAACTGTTTTTT.

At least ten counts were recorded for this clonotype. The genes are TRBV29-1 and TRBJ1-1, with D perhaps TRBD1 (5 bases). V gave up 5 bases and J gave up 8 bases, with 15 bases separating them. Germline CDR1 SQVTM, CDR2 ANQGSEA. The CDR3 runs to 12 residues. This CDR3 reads CSVLRTPDEAFF. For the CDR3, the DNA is TGCAGCGTTCTGAGGACACCGGACGAAGCTTTCTTT. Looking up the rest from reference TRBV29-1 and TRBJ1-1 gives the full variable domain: SAVISQKPSRDICQRGTSLTIQCQVDSQVTMMFWYRQQPGQSLTLIATANQGSEATYESGFVIDKFPISRPNLTFSTLTVSNMSPEDSSIYLCSVLRTPDEAFFGQGTRLTVV.

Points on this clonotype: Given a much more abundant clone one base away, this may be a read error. CDR3 coding DNA: TGTGCCAGCAGCAAACCACAGGGTAGTCGGAACATTCAGTACTTC. The encoded protein is CASSKPQGSRNIQYF. The chain employs TRBV7-2 and TRBJ2-4; D possibly corresponds to TRBD1 (6 bases). CDR1 and CDR2 (germline): SGHTA, FQGNSA. The CDR3 sequence is 15 residues long. Trimming removed 5 bases from V and 7 bases from J, with 18 bases in between.

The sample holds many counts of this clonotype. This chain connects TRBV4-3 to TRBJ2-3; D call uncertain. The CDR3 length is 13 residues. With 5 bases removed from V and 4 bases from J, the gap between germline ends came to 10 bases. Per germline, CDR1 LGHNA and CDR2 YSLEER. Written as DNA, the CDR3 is TGCGCCAGCAGCACCTCGACGGCAGATACGCAGTATTTT. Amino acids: CASSTSTADTQYF.